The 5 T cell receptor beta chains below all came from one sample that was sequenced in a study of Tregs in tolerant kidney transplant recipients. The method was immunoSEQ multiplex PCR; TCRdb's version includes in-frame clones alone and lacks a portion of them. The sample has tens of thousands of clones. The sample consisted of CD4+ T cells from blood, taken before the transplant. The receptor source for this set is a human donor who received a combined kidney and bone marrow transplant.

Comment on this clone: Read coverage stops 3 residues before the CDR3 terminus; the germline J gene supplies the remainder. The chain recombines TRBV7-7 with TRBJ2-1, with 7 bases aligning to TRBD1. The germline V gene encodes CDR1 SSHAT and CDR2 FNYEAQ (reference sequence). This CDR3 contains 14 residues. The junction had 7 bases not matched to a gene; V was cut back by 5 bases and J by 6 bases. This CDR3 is CASSRDSQRNEQFF. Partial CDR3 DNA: TGTGCCAGCAGCCGGGACAGCCAGCGCAATGAG.

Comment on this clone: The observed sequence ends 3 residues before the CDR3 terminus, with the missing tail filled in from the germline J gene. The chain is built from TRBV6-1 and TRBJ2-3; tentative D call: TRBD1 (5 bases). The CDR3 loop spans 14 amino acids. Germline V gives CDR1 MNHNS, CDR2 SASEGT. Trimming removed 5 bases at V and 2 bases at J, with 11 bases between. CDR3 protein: CASSKGHNTDTQYF. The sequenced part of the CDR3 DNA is TGTGCCAGCAGTAAAGGACATAACACAGATACG.

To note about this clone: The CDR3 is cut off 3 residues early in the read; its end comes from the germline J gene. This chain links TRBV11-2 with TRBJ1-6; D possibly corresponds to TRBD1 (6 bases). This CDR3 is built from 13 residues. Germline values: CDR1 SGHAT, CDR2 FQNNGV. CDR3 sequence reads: CASSPDRLRALHF. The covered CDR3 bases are TGTGCCAGCAGCCCAGACAGGCTAAGGGCC.

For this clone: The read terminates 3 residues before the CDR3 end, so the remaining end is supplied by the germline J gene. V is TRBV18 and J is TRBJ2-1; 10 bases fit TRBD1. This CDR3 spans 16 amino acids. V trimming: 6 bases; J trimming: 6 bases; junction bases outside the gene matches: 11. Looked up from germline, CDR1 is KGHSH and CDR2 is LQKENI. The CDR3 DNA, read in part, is TGTGCCAGCTCCCCCCCCGGACAGGGGGTAATCAATGAG. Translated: CASSPPGQGVINE. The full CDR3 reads CASSPPGQGVINEQFF.

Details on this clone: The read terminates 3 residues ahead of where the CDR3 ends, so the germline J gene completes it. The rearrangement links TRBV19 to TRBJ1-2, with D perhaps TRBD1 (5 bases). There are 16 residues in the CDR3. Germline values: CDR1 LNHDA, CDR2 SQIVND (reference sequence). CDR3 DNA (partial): TGTGCCAGTAGTATAGATCCACGCAGGGTGGGCGGAGGC. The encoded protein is CASSIDPRRVGGG. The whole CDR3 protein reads CASSIDPRRVGGGYTF.